This T cell receptor (beta chain) derives from a study of cytomegalovirus exposure and HLA in healthy donors. Background on the study: A later analysis reported the same platform for the roughly 120 validation repertoires and the roughly 630 first-cohort repertoires.

Sequencing used immunoSEQ multiplex PCR; TCRdb keeps in-frame clones, though not all of them. The top ten hold about 1.5% of the sample, which has approximately 180,000 clones, around 87% seen once. In this sample, this clone turned up a few times. The antigen is not known. This CDR3 region has 13 residues. Trimming removed 0 bases from V and 6 bases from J, with 4 bases in between. The germline V gene encodes CDR1 SGHRS and CDR2 YFSETQ. Study results and limitations: In the 120 or so validation repertoires, under 95% of cluster scores exceeded 0, per a later analysis. In vitro data verified a few CMV-associated chains as specific for CMV antigens. High specificity and sensitivity for cytomegalovirus status were reported for the classifier.

This rearrangement joins TRBV5-1 to TRBJ1-6; D not resolved. Sequencing was done on a sample of PBMCs. The receptor was derived from a woman in her twenties or thirties in good health and CMV-seronegative. The CDR3 DNA reads as TGCGCCAGCAGCTTGGGCGGTAATTCACCCCTCCACTTT. Translating gives CASSLGGNSPLHF. Using reference TRBV5-1 and TRBJ1-6 for the parts outside the CDR3, the full variable domain is KAGVTQTPRYLIKTRGQQVTLSCSPISGHRSVSWYQQTPGQGLQFLFEYFSETQRNKGNFPGRFSGRQFSNSRSEMNVSTLELGDSALYLCASSLGGNSPLHFGNGTRLTVT.